This T cell receptor (beta chain) was captured in a study of blood T cell repertoires in COVID-19. Study-wide background: Acute-phase and convalescent COVID-19 samples originated in the United States, Italy and Spain. In each case, the material was cDNA or gDNA derived from T cells, B-cell-depleted T cells, or PBMCs.

Participant-given clinical history determined each cohort assignment. In the authors' methods: Amplified reference gene primers provided the basis for estimating nucleated cell counts. The assay was immunoSEQ multiplex PCR, and TCRdb's table has in-frame clones only and misses some. Clone size and V and J calls were adopted from that table, with D and trimming inferred from the DNA. The sample records roughly 200,000 clones, approximately 86% being singletons. V was pared by 5 bases and J by 4 bases, with 3 bases of the junction left unmatched. CDR3 length: 13 residues. The germline gives CDR1 MNHNY, CDR2 SVGAGI (reference sequence).

The specimen was PBMCs or T cells enriched from blood (not recorded which). The sequence was obtained from a man aged 18 to 30 with acute COVID-19. The chain joins TRBV6-6 to TRBJ1-1, with 8 bases aligning to TRBD1. For the CDR3, the DNA is TGTGCCAGCAGTCCCACAGGGGGCACTGAAGCTTTCTTT. Translated: CASSPTGGTEAFF.